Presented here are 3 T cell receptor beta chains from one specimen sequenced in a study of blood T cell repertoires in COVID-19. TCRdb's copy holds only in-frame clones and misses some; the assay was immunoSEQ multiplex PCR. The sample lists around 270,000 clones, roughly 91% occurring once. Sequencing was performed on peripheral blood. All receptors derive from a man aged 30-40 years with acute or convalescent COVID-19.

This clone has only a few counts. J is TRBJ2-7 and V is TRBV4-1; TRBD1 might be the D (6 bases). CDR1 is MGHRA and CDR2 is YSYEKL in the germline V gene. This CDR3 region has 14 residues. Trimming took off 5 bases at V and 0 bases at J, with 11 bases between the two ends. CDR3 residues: CASSGGQSSYEQYF. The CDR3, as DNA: TGCGCCAGCAGCGGAGGACAGAGCTCCTACGAGCAGTACTTC.

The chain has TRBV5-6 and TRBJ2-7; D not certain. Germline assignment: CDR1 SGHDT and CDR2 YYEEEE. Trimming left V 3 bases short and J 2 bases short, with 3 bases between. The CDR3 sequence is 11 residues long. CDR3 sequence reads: CASSSTYEQYF. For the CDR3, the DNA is TGTGCCAGCAGCTCCACCTACGAGCAGTACTTC.

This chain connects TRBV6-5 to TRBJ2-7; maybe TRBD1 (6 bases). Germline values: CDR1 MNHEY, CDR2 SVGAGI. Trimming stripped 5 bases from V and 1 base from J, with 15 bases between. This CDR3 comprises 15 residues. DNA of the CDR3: TGTGCCAGCAGTCGACAGGCCATGCAGTCCTACGAGCAGTACTTC. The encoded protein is CASSRQAMQSYEQYF.